The following is a TCR beta chain sequence with its context. Its antigen specificity is not known. No base-level quality is on record; no much larger clone is a single base apart. In light of the paper, this sample's time point label describes: baseline before first vaccination. The vaccinee samples were drawn from two UK trials, COV001 and COV002, one of which was a single-blind randomized controlled phase 2/3 trial testing AZD1222 (ChAdOx1 nCoV-19) in healthy adults. Trial participant PBMC samples were collected at day 0 and day 28 after the second dose for TCRbeta chain sequencing. The data derive from a study of T cell responses to AZD1222 COVID-19 vaccine (dated by TCRdb to about 2021). Notes on the research overall: Because spike-specific TCR depth and breadth did not differ between the two schedules, AZD1222 recipients who got a second dose at roughly 4 weeks were pooled with those who got a second dose at roughly 12 weeks. TCR sequencing covered more than 230 trial participants: 207 given two doses of AZD1222 and 26 given two doses of MenACWY control vaccine. Trial participants were enrolled by age into 18-55, 56-69 and 70-plus year subgroups, with 148, 28 and 57 TCR-sequenced participants respectively. General conclusions and limits of the study: Because no day 14 peak-response samples were available, repertoires were characterized only after the peak T cell response. Spike-specific TCR breadth and depth rose significantly after two AZD1222 doses compared with day 0 and with MenACWY recipients. Participants were mostly white British, with more females than males. The authors suggested clonal diversity may have been underestimated. In the small 56-69-year group, the increase in depth fell short of significance, most likely because of low power. Vaccine-associated CD4 TCRs spanned the whole spike protein, with dominant responses in regions 160-218 and 743-854. Conclusions about previously exposed vaccinees were limited because only a handful of AZD1222 recipients were SARS-CoV-2 seropositive at baseline. Epitopes outside the regions mutated in the B.1.351 and B.1.1.7 variants were reportedly recognized by nearly half of the unique spike-specific TCRs.

The cysteine opens and the phenylalanine closes a CDR3 of 13 amino acids. Just CDR3 DNA is preserved here, 39 bases in frame from base 1. The germline V gene yields MNHEY for CDR1 and SVGAGI for CDR2. V sheds 6 bases and J sheds 5 bases, leaving 13 bases between their ends. The CDR3 regions of human TCRbeta chains were analyzed by immunosequencing. The authors' pipeline ran thus. TCRs in the repertoires were compared against a reference library of SARS-CoV-2-specific TCRs that had been generated with the MIRA antigen-specificity platform. Breadth was defined as the fraction of unique TCRs that were SARS-CoV-2-associated. Depth was defined as the fraction of total T cells that were SARS-CoV-2-associated. Using the MIRA data, each spike-specific TCR was mapped to the spike region that the TCR reacts to and placed in a CD4 or CD8 class. Log10-transformed breadth and depth values were compared by one-way ANOVA with Sidak's multiple comparisons tests. Entries here come from immuneACCESS through TCRdb and include only in-frame sequences with V and J called. Some clones fail to appear in such tables; in the studies checked, an unresolved V gene covers under half of the shortfall, and the cause of the remainder is unknown. V and J calls and clone size are those listed in that table; D and trimming were worked out from the DNA. Counted in this sample were over 40,000 clones; under 85% of them appeared once. Over 40% of the sample belongs to the ten largest clones.

Sequencing was performed on peripheral blood, taken on day 0 of AZD1222 vaccination. The chain couples TRBV6-5 to TRBJ2-5; TRBD1 is a possible D gene, resting on 6 matching bases. The clonotype was recovered from an adult in good health. The CDR3 here reads CASRSTGSETQYF. The DNA sequence is as follows: TGTGCCAGCAGATCCACAGGGAGCGAGACCCAGTACTTC.